These T cell receptor beta chains were read from a single sample in a study of response to subunit inactivated influenza vaccine. TCRdb passed the RT-PCR reads through MiXCR, listing each CDR3 protein once. The table records over 150,000 distinct CDR3 sequences, 9.5% to 12% of them present only once. The sample was CD8+ T cells sorted from PBMCs, taken around 25 months after vaccination. These receptors were taken from a man between 50 and 69 years old who received an inactivated influenza vaccine. The CDR3 runs from the conserved cysteine through the conserved F or W. Fields, in order: D gene, J gene, clone size, V gene, CDR3 protein, CDR3 DNA. The D gene is left open where the match is weak. Some rows have no size entry. The others give once, few or many, or a class for an expanded clone.

>NA|TRBJ2-7|many|TRBV12-3/TRBV12-4
CASSLKRYEQYF
TGTGCCAGCAGTCTAAAACGTTACGAGCAGTACTTC
>NA|TRBJ1-2|many|TRBV2
CASSASRTPHGYTF
TGTGCCAGCAGTGCTAGTCGGACACCCCATGGCTACACCTTC
>NA|TRBJ2-7|NA|TRBV28
CASSLNLRGDHYEQYF
TGTGCCAGCAGTTTAAATCTAAGAGGGGACCACTACGAGCAGTACTTC
>NA|TRBJ1-1|NA|TRBV28
CASSFPGIVTEAFF
TGTGCCAGCAGTTTCCCAGGGATAGTCACTGAAGCTTTCTTT
>TRBD2|TRBJ2-1|medium-sized|TRBV14
CASSLTGLAGYSSYNEQFF
TGTGCCAGCAGCCTTACGGGACTAGCGGGGTATAGCTCCTACAATGAGCAGTTCTTC
>NA|TRBJ2-6|few|TRBV11-1
CASSLVSVRGTGANVLTF
TGTGCCAGCAGCTTAGTGTCCGTAAGAGGGACTGGGGCCAACGTCCTGACTTTC
>NA|TRBJ1-5|NA|TRBV3-1
CASSPHRGDQPQHF
TGTGCCAGCAGCCCACATCGGGGCGATCAGCCCCAGCATTTT
>TRBD2|TRBJ2-3|few|TRBV28
CASSSWTSGGVSSPDTQYF
TGTGCCAGCAGTTCCTGGACTAGCGGGGGGGTTTCTTCTCCAGATACGCAGTATTTT
>NA|TRBJ2-3|NA|TRBV5-8
CASSSFPWDTQYF
TGTGCCAGCAGCTCATTTCCCTGGGATACGCAGTATTTT
>NA|TRBJ1-4|few|TRBV5-1
CASSSPGRNEKLFF
TGCGCCAGCAGCTCACCGGGACGGAATGAAAAACTGTTTTTT
>NA|TRBJ2-3|few|TRBV29-1
CSVESARGSDTQYF
TGCAGCGTTGAATCCGCTAGAGGATCAGATACGCAGTATTTT
>TRBD2|TRBJ2-3|few|TRBV29-1
CSVEMSSGSLPDTQYF
TGCAGCGTTGAAATGTCCAGCGGGAGTTTACCAGATACGCAGTATTTT
>NA|TRBJ2-1|NA|TRBV7-9
CASSSSSAHNEQFF
TGTGCCAGCAGCTCATCTAGCGCCCACAATGAGCAGTTCTTC
>NA|TRBJ2-2|many|TRBV12-3/TRBV12-4
CASSHGTGELFF
TGTGCCAGCAGCCATGGGACCGGGGAGCTGTTTTTT
>TRBD2|TRBJ2-1|NA|TRBV28
CASRPSGGSHEQFF
TGTGCCAGCAGGCCTAGCGGGGGGTCCCATGAGCAGTTCTTC
>NA|TRBJ2-7|NA|TRBV4-1
CASSQLPGVYEQYF
TGCGCCAGCAGCCAACTTCCGGGGGTCTACGAGCAGTACTTC
>NA|TRBJ1-3|NA|TRBV12-3/TRBV12-4
CASSSQYSGNTIYF
TGTGCCAGCAGTTCCCAGTACTCTGGAAACACCATATATTTT
>TRBD2|TRBJ2-1|many|TRBV9
CASSVARLTSGVYNEQFF
TGTGCCAGCAGCGTAGCGAGACTTACTAGCGGGGTATACAATGAGCAGTTCTTC
>NA|TRBJ2-7|few|TRBV12-3/TRBV12-4
CASSPLLFSYEQYF
TGTGCCAGCAGTCCCCTTCTATTTTCCTACGAGCAGTACTTC
>NA|TRBJ1-1|NA|TRBV29-1
CSSQAGGSGTEAFF
TGCAGCTCACAAGCGGGGGGCTCGGGGACTGAAGCTTTCTTT
>NA|TRBJ2-7|few|TRBV20-1
CSARTRDSYEQYF
TGCAGTGCTAGGACCCGGGACTCATACGAGCAGTACTTC
>TRBD1|TRBJ2-7|few|TRBV10-3
CAISGQGANEQYF
TGTGCCATCAGTGGACAGGGGGCCAACGAGCAGTACTTC
>NA|TRBJ2-7|few|TRBV20-1
CSARLGYEQYF
TGCAGTGCTAGACTGGGTTACGAGCAGTACTTC
>NA|TRBJ2-2|many|TRBV7-6
CASSHYTGELFF
TGTGCCAGCAGCCACTACACCGGGGAGCTGTTTTTT
>NA|TRBJ2-2|few|TRBV7-7
CASSLYPESTGELFF
TGTGCTAGCAGCTTATACCCGGAGAGCACCGGGGAGCTGTTTTTT
>NA|TRBJ1-5|many|TRBV4-1
CASSLYREGNQPQHF
TGCGCCAGCAGCCTTTACAGGGAGGGCAATCAGCCCCAGCATTTT
>TRBD1|TRBJ1-1|NA|TRBV28
CASSSETGVDTEAFF
TGTGCCAGCAGTTCTGAAACAGGGGTGGACACTGAAGCTTTCTTT
>NA|TRBJ2-1|NA|TRBV19
CASSITSSYNEQFF
TGTGCCAGTAGTATAACTAGCTCCTACAATGAGCAGTTCTTC
>TRBD2|TRBJ2-7|NA|TRBV11-2
CASSYGLAEEQYF
TGTGCCAGCAGCTACGGACTAGCGGAAGAGCAGTACTTC
>NA|TRBJ2-7|few|TRBV2
CASRGRLTYEQYF
TGTGCCAGCAGGGGGAGATTGACCTACGAGCAGTACTTC
>NA|TRBJ2-7|many|TRBV7-8
CASSLIWGAIGYEQYF
TGTGCCAGCAGCTTAATATGGGGGGCCATCGGTTACGAGCAGTACTTC
>NA|TRBJ2-7|NA|TRBV7-9
CASSAEGRSDEQYF
TGTGCCAGCAGCGCTGAGGGCAGGTCGGACGAGCAGTACTTC
>TRBD1|TRBJ2-7|NA|TRBV4-3
CASSQEVGRGYEQYF
TGCGCCAGCAGCCAAGAAGTGGGCAGGGGGTACGAGCAGTACTTC
>NA|TRBJ2-3|NA|TRBV24-1
CATSDLWAGTDTQYF
TGTGCCACCAGTGATTTGTGGGCCGGTACAGATACGCAGTATTTT
>NA|TRBJ1-2|NA|TRBV30
CAWKLFSYTF
TGTGCCTGGAAACTTTTTAGCTACACCTTC
>NA|TRBJ1-4|NA|TRBV28
CASSLGGANEKLFF
TGTGCCAGCAGTTTAGGGGGGGCTAATGAAAAACTGTTTTTT
>NA|TRBJ2-5|NA|TRBV29-1
CSVRRGETQYF
TGCAGCGTTCGAAGGGGAGAGACCCAGTACTTC
>NA|TRBJ2-2|few|TRBV29-1
CSVGAANTGELFF
TGCAGCGTAGGGGCTGCGAACACCGGGGAGCTGTTTTTT
>NA|TRBJ1-1|NA|TRBV21-1
CASSVRALGTEAFF
TGTGCCAGCAGCGTCCGAGCTCTCGGGACTGAAGCTTTCTTT
>TRBD2|TRBJ2-1|few|TRBV29-1
CSVIGLAGSNEQFF
TGCAGCGTGATAGGACTAGCGGGCTCGAATGAGCAGTTCTTC
>NA|TRBJ1-2|NA|TRBV12-3/TRBV12-4
CASRLGGDGYTF
TGTGCCAGCAGGCTTGGGGGGGATGGCTACACCTTC
>NA|TRBJ1-1|many|TRBV6-6
CASSYGQIEAFF
TGTGCCAGCAGTTATGGACAGATTGAAGCTTTCTTT
>TRBD1|TRBJ2-7|few|TRBV14
CASSHLGGNSYEQYF
TGTGCCAGCAGCCATCTAGGGGGCAACTCCTACGAGCAGTACTTC
>TRBD2|TRBJ2-3|many|TRBV7-7
CASSLGAGVDTQYF
TGTGCCAGCAGCTTAGGAGCGGGAGTAGATACGCAGTATTTT